The 14 T cell receptor beta chains listed next were all sequenced from one sample in a study of T cell clonality in common variable immunodeficiency. Using immunoSEQ multiplex PCR, the repertoire was profiled, and TCRdb retains in-frame clones only, with some absent. The data show 55,000 or so clones, with none appearing a single time. Material for sequencing was peripheral blood mononuclear cells. These TCRs come from a person aged 18 to 75 in good health.

This clone was detected many times. The read gets to within 3 residues of the CDR3 end, and the germline J gene fills in the rest. The rearrangement joins TRBV20-1 to TRBJ2-2, with 7 bases identical to TRBD1. This CDR3 spans 13 amino acids. Germline V gene sequence: CDR1 DFQATT, CDR2 SNEGSKA (reference sequence). CDR3 bases read: TGCAGTGCTGAAGGGACAGCCAGTTCACCG. As protein: CSAEGTASSP. The CDR3, in full, reads CSAEGTASSPLFF.

Many counts were recorded for this clone. The CDR3 end falls 3 residues outside the read, so it is completed with the germline J gene. The genes are TRBV5-6 and TRBJ2-7; D unclear. Per the germline V gene, CDR1 is SGHDT and CDR2 is YYEEEE. There are 14 residues in the CDR3. V was trimmed by 4 bases and J by 3 bases, leaving 14 bases between them. The CDR3 loop is CASSIWQDYYEQYF. The covered CDR3 bases are TGTGCCAGCAGCATCTGGCAAGATTACTACGAG.

This clone has just a few counts. Since a much larger clone is just one base distant, this may be a read error. The DNA ends 3 residues before the CDR3 does, and the rest of the CDR3 is filled in from the germline J gene. V is TRBV18 and J is TRBJ2-3; D is possibly TRBD1 (6 bases). There are 14 residues in the CDR3. CDR1 and CDR2 from the germline V gene are KGHSH and LQKENI. CDR3 sequence: CASSPPGGRQPQYF. CDR3 DNA (partial): TGTGCCAGCTCACCACCAGGGGGTCGTCAGCCG.

This clone was counted many times. The read terminates 3 residues before the CDR3 end, so the remaining end is supplied by the germline J gene. This sequence joins TRBV20-1 and TRBJ2-1; possibly TRBD2 for D (7 bases). Trimming shortened V by 6 bases and J by 8 bases, and 23 bases separated the two germline ends. The CDR3 sequence is 15 residues long. Per the germline V gene, CDR1 is DFQATT and CDR2 is SNEGSKA (reference sequence). The CDR3 loop is CSAPQQSGGRDEQFF. CDR3 DNA, as far as it was read: TGCAGTGCCCCGCAGCAGTCGGGGGGCCGGGATGAG.

This clone has a count of ten or more. The sequence runs out 3 residues before the end of the CDR3; the remainder is reconstructed from the germline J gene. The chain joins TRBV9 to TRBJ2-5; D unclear. The V and J ends lost 4 bases and 0 bases respectively, with 4 bases between them. CDR1 and CDR2 from the germline V gene are SGDLS and YYNGEE. This CDR3 spans 12 amino acids. CDR3 bases read: TGTGCCAGCAGCTACAACCAAGAGACC. Its protein is CASSYNQET. The entire CDR3 sequence reads CASSYNQETQYF. The full variable domain, its missing parts supplied by reference TRBV9 and TRBJ2-5, is DSGVTQTPKHLITATGQRVTLRCSPRSGDLSVYWYQQSLDQGLQFLIQYYNGEERAKGNILERFSAQQFPDLHSELNLSSLELGDSALYFCASSYNQETQYFGPGTRLLVL.

Ten or more counts support this clone. The observed sequence ends 3 residues before the CDR3 terminus, with the missing tail filled in from the germline J gene. This chain links TRBV5-1 with TRBJ1-2; 9 bases are shared with TRBD1. From germline, CDR1 is SGHRS and CDR2 YFSETQ. This CDR3 has 13 amino acids. The DNA read from the CDR3 is TGCGCCAGCAGCCCACAGGGGGCTTGGGGC. This sequence encodes CASSPQGAWG. The whole CDR3 is CASSPQGAWGYTF. The whole variable domain, filled in from reference TRBV5-1 and TRBJ1-2, reads KAGVTQTPRYLIKTRGQQVTLSCSPISGHRSVSWYQQTPGQGLQFLFEYFSETQRNKGNFPGRFSGRQFSNSRSEMNVSTLELGDSALYLCASSPQGAWGYTFGSGTRLTVV.

This clone was seen at least ten times. Read data end 3 residues before the CDR3 end; the end is taken from the germline J gene. This chain links TRBV12-3 or TRBV12-4 with TRBJ2-3, with TRBD2 as a possible D gene (6 bases). V lost 5 bases and J 5 bases, leaving 14 bases between the germline ends. CDR3 length: 14 residues. The CDR3 is CASSPPPGLDTQYF. Incomplete CDR3 DNA: TGTGCCAGCAGTCCGCCACCGGGACTAGATACG.

Many counts were recorded for this clone. This may be a read error: a much more frequent sequence differs by one nucleotide. Sequencing ends 3 residues short of the CDR3 end; the germline J gene provides the rest. The chain has TRBV6-1 and TRBJ2-2; tentative D call: TRBD1 (5 bases). The CDR3 consists of 15 residues. Germline loops: CDR1 MNHNS, CDR2 SASEGT. The CDR3 DNA, read in part, is TGTGCCAGCAGTGGTAGGGGCCCTGGGGCCAACGTG. As protein: CASSGRGPGANV. The whole CDR3 sequence is CASSGRGPGANVLFF.

This clone showed up many times. The read ends 3 residues before the CDR3 terminus; that terminus is restored from the germline J gene. The chain uses TRBV4-2 and TRBJ2-1; no definite D call. Germline V CDR1 and CDR2: LGHNA, YNFKEQ. This CDR3 contains 15 residues. Trimming shortened V by 3 bases and J by 0 bases, and 9 bases separated the two germline ends. The CDR3 protein is CASSHGFSSYNEQFF. CDR3 DNA (partial): TGTGCCAGCAGCCACGGGTTTAGCTCCTACAATGAG.

This clone was found many times. The read is 3 residues too short to cover the CDR3 end, so that end is filled in from the germline J gene. This chain links TRBV4-2 with TRBJ1-5; possibly TRBD1 for D (5 bases). The germline V gene has CDR1 LGHNA and CDR2 YNFKEQ. V gave up 0 bases and J gave up 0 bases, with 9 bases separating them. The CDR3 has 16 residues. The sequenced part of the CDR3 DNA is TGTGCCAGCAGCCAAGATCCAGGGAATAGCAATCAGCCC. It codes for CASSQDPGNSNQP. The whole CDR3 region reads CASSQDPGNSNQPQHF.

This clone has a count of ten or more. With the read ending 3 residues before the CDR3 end, the germline J gene is used to fill in that end. The J gene is TRBJ1-6, the V gene TRBV20-1; D gene ambiguous. CDR3 size: 15 residues. Trimming took off 4 bases at V and 2 bases at J, with 12 bases between the two ends. The germline gives CDR1 DFQATT, CDR2 SNEGSKA (reference sequence). CDR3 DNA, as far as it was read: TGCAGTGCTATTGCTTCACGGGCCTATAATTCACCC. It is translated as CSAIASRAYNSP. The whole CDR3 reads CSAIASRAYNSPLHF.

This clone was observed many times. The read falls 3 residues short of the CDR3 end, and the missing part is taken from the germline J gene. This chain connects TRBV10-1 to TRBJ2-2, with 8 bases lining up with TRBD1. The CDR3 runs 12 residues. Germline assignment: CDR1 WNHNN and CDR2 SYGVQD (reference sequence). The chain's CDR3 is CASTAGGVELFF. The covered CDR3 bases are TGCGCCAGCACCGCAGGGGGCGTAGAG.

At least ten counts were recorded for this clone. Sequencing ends 3 residues short of the CDR3 end; the germline J gene provides the rest. The chain joins TRBV5-4 to TRBJ1-2; D not certain. Per the germline V gene, CDR1 is SGHNT and CDR2 is YYREEE (reference sequence). V lost 1 base and J 3 bases, leaving 13 bases between the germline ends. The CDR3 is 15 amino acids. CDR3 bases read: TGTGCCAGCAGCTTGTCGGGGAAGGTCCACTATGGC. Its protein is CASSLSGKVHYG. The complete CDR3 protein is CASSLSGKVHYGYTF.

This clone has only a few counts. The CDR3 extends 3 residues past the end of the read, so its final part is completed from the germline J gene. V usage is TRBV19 and J usage is TRBJ2-1; TRBD2 agrees at 7 bases. The CDR3 sequence is 14 residues long. Per the germline V gene, CDR1 is LNHDA and CDR2 is SQIVND (reference sequence). V was pared by 4 bases and J by 4 bases, with 4 bases of the junction left unmatched. Here the CDR3 reads CASSSGSRYNEQFF. The covered CDR3 bases are TGTGCCAGTAGTAGCGGGAGTAGGTACAATGAG.